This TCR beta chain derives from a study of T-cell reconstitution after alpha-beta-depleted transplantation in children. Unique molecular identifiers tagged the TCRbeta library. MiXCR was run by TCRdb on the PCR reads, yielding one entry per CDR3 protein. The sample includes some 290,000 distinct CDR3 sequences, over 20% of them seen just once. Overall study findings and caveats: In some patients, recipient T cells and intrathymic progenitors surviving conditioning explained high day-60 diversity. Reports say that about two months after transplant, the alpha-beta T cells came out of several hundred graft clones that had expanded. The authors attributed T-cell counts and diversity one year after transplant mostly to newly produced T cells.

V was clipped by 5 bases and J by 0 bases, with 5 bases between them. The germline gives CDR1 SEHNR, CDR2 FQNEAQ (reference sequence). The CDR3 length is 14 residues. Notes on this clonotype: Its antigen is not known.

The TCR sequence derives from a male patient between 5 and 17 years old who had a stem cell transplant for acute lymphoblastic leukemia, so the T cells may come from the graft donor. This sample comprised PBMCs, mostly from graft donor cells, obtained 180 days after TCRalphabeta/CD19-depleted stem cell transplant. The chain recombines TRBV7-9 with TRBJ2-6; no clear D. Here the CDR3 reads CASSPASGANVLTF. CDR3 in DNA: TGTGCCAGCAGCCCAGCCTCTGGGGCCAACGTCCTGACTTTC.